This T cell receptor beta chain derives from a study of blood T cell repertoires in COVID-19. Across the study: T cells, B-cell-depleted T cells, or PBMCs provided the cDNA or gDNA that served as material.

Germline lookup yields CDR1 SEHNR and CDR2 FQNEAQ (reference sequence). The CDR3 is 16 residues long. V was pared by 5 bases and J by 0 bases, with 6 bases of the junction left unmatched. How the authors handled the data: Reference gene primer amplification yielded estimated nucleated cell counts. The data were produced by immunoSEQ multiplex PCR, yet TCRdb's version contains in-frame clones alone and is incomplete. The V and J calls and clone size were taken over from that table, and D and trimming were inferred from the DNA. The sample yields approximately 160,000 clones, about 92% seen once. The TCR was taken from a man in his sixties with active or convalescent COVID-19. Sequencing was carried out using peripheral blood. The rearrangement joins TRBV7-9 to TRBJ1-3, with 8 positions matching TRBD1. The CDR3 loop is CASSTTGGSSGNTIYF. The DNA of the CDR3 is TGTGCCAGCAGCACAACAGGGGGGAGCTCTGGAAACACCATATATTTT.